This T cell receptor (beta chain) was sequenced in a study of molecular identifiers for immune sequencing clone quantification. With listed TCR primers and previously described methods, bulk TCR libraries were prepared. TCRdb ran MiXCR on the PCR reads and lists one entry per CDR3 protein. Seen here are a few hundred thousand distinct CDR3 sequences, about 22% observed once, and the top ten hold 0.65% to 0.95%. Findings and limits, study-wide: Spiked Jurkat TCR RNA equivalent to one cell reportedly surfaced among approximately 1.1 million naive cells.

To note about this clonotype: Its antigen is undetermined.

The sample taken for sequencing was naive CD8+ T cells from blood, with Jurkat cell RNA spiked in. As for subset: FACS-sorted CD8+CD4-CCR7+CD45RA+ naive T cells. The receptor was derived from a human donor in good health. Some libraries in this study had Jurkat cell RNA spiked in.

The CDR3: CAWSPGTGSYEQYF. CDR3 sequence (DNA): TGTGCCTGGAGTCCCGGGACAGGCTCCTACGAGCAGTACTTC. V usage is TRBV30 and J usage is TRBJ2-7, with 8 nucleotides matching TRBD1. The CDR3 has 14 residues. Germline CDR1 GTSNPN, CDR2 SVGIG (reference sequence). The V and J ends lost 2 bases and 0 bases, in that order; junction bases with no gene match: 3. Drawing the rest from reference TRBV30 and TRBJ2-7, the complete variable domain is SQTIHQWPATLVQPVGSPLSLECTVEGTSNPNLYWYRQAAGRGLQLLFYSVGIGQISSEVPQNLSASRPQDRQFILSSKKLLLSDSGFYLCAWSPGTGSYEQYFGPGTRLTVT.